Detailed here is one T cell receptor beta chain. It lacks a known antigen. The sample holds no much larger clone one base away, and base qualities are not on file. The sample originates from a study of long-term antiretroviral therapy in people with HIV (dated by TCRdb to between 2021 and 2023). About the investigation overall: Collection of the earliest samples took place about a decade ahead of the 2015 WHO recommendation for immediate ART, at a time when ART was typically delayed until CD4 counts fell. A total of 150 to 200 cryopreserved PBMC samples were contributed to the cohort by 30 adults with confirmed HIV infection, with samples collected serially over a mean of around 6 years (range 1-12). This retrospective serial study examined whether starting ART and sustained HIV suppression were associated with changes in the composition and diversity of the TRB repertoire in peripheral blood. Test extractions of a monoclonal T-cell line alongside some 35 polyclonal samples showed no cross-contamination during QIAcube processing. Among the 30 to 35 participants with HIV, approximately 10 were female.

Study-wide findings and limitations: Unsorted PBMC were profiled instead of sorted CD4+ and CD8+ T cells because pre-ART samples had limited cell numbers. Inferences about post-ART repertoire changes are limited because no data were available on ART adherence, viral resistance or therapy changes. Because PBMC availability was limited, only the TCR beta chain was sequenced, with no alpha chain pairing. Compared with controls, HIV repertoires had narrower CDR3 length ranges, and the network structure pointed to an antigen-experienced repertoire that shifted only slightly toward naive after ART. Starting ART was linked to a significant rise in TRB diversity, yet even with long-term ART the diversity remained significantly lower than in transplant donor controls. Expanded TRB clones identified before ART initiation dominated the repertoire across all time points, though the dominance fluctuated and decreased in many PLHIV after ART. Samples dated from the mid-2000s to the late 2010s, and the ART regimens used may be less effective than current ones.

To be included, a participant needed at least one PBMC sample from before ART initiation plus at least two post-ART samples. Treatment was received in the United States of America by all participants with HIV. Cryopreserved samples of about 0.95-11 million PBMC were thawed and washed before DNA extraction. At the time of the earliest PBMC sample, participants with HIV were aged between about 20 and 54 years. PBMC samples were contributed by each participant from 1-4 timepoints before ART initiation and 2-8 timepoints after ART initiation, with a median of 7 samples. For every participant, serial HIV viral load, CD4+ T-cell count, ART history and demographic data were obtained. Using a Qiagen kit on a QIAcube, genomic DNA was extracted from unsorted PBMC, with samples processed in batches of 12. The immunoSEQ hsTCRB v3.0 assay was used at survey level resolution to sequence the TRB variable region. The targeted TRB sequencing depth was about 35,000-55,000 T-cell genomes per sample. TRB libraries were pooled and sequenced on an Illumina MiSeq using a v3 150-cycle kit. The study's own analysis went as follows. Repertoire analysis was performed in R inside a reproducible Nextflow workflow that covered QC, data transformation and analysis. Custom analyses were implemented in LymphoSeq2, an R package for AIRR-Seq data exploration. A handful of samples that produced fewer than 5000 total TRB sequences were removed, so 180 or so HIV repertoires were analyzed. Among the 180 or so HIV repertoires that were kept, under 60 were collected before ART initiation and about 130 were collected after ART initiation. Each repertoire was downsampled to 5000 TRB nucleotide sequences, and summary statistics were averaged across 100 downsampling iterations. Only TRB sequences with CDR3 regions of at least seven amino acids were retained for analysis. Two measures captured diversity: a Shannon entropy-derived clonality score and the Gini coefficient. In repertoire networks, the top 5000 CDR3 amino acid sequences were linked whenever an edit distance of one separated two sequences. Antigen specificity groups and MHC restriction were predicted for TRB CDR3 amino acid sequences with GLIPH2. Known CMV, EBV, HIV or tissue antigen associations were flagged by matching CDR3 amino acid sequences against VDJdb and McPAS-TCR. Pre-ART, post-ART and control groups were compared with Wilcoxon signed-rank tests and Holm-Bonferroni correction. TCRdb stores this immuneACCESS table with in-frame sequences only. Part of the clones is absent; in the studies checked, under half of the shortfall reflects unresolved V genes, and no reason is known for the rest. The V and J calls and clone size are taken from that table; D and trimming were inferred from the DNA. The sample table lists 32,000 or so clones, 70% to 90% of them with a count of one. The ten biggest clones cover about 4.4% of the sample.

The CDR3 numbers 16 residues from cysteine through phenylalanine. Only the CDR3 DNA is retained, 48 bases long and in frame from the first base. CDR1 SEHNR and CDR2 FQNEAQ are derived from the germline V gene (reference sequence). Trimming takes 5 bases from V and 5 bases from J, and the germline ends sit 19 bases apart. Specimen: unsorted PBMCs, collected approximately 3.3 years after starting antiretroviral therapy. This sequence uses TRBV7-9 and TRBJ2-4, and perhaps TRBD1 as D gene, on 5 matching bases. This clonotype was obtained from a man aged 18 to 30 with HIV. The CDR3 reads CASSLFRGAVENIQYF. The bases read TGTGCCAGCAGCCTCTTCCGTGGGGCCGTCGAAAACATTCAGTACTTC.